A single sample gave rise to the 30 T cell receptor beta chains below, sequenced in a study of Ad26.COV2.S vaccination and SARS-CoV-2 variants. The treatment was: around 19 received Ad26.COV2.S at low or high dose, single or two shots; a few received placebo; per-sample allocation not given. Each sample was drawn 63 days after the first injection (of vaccine or placebo). Assay: immunoSEQ multiplex PCR; the TCRdb copy retains only in-frame clones and omits some. The sample shows roughly 500,000 clones, roughly 89% of them seen only once. Sequenced here: peripheral blood, sampled in a trial of Ad26.COV2.S vaccine versus placebo. Receptors were obtained from a person between 18 and 59 years old who received the Ad26.COV2.S COVID-19 vaccine or a placebo.

Points on this clone: Distinct nucleotide sequences in the sample also encode this CDR3. This chain uses TRBV30 with TRBJ2-5; D is perhaps TRBD1 or TRBD2 (5 bases each). Germline loops: CDR1 GTSNPN, CDR2 SVGIG (reference sequence). Deletions cut 0 bases from V and 4 bases from J, with 9 bases between. The CDR3 runs 13 residues. CDR3 coding DNA: TGTGCCTGGAGTGTACGAGGGACAGAGACCCAGTACTTC. Protein product: CAWSVRGTETQYF.

This chain uses TRBV29-1 with TRBJ2-3; D not certain. V gave up 3 bases and J gave up 0 bases, with 16 bases separating them. The CDR3 is made up of 16 amino acids. Germline V gene data show CDR1 as SQVTM and CDR2 as ANQGSEA. The CDR3 loop is CSVDFLAGASTDTQYF. CDR3 in DNA: TGCAGCGTTGATTTTCTGGCAGGAGCTAGCACAGATACGCAGTATTTT.

This rearrangement joins TRBV9 to TRBJ1-3; TRBD1 is a possible D gene (5 bases). Between the trimmed V and J ends, which lost 4 bases and 0 bases, there was a span of 14 bases. CDR3 size: 16 residues. Germline V lookup: CDR1 SGDLS, CDR2 YYNGEE. The CDR3 protein is CASSPGRGLSGNTIYF. CDR3 bases: TGTGCCAGCAGCCCCGGAAGGGGACTCTCTGGAAACACCATATATTTT.

This clone has a handful of counts. The chain recombines TRBV3-1 (or the pseudogene TRBV3-2) with TRBJ1-3, with unresolved D. The length of the CDR3 is 14 residues. Trimming pared 1 base from V and 3 bases from J, leaving 7 bases between. CDR1 LGHDT and CDR2 YNNKEL come from the germline V gene (reference sequence). CDR3 in DNA: TGTGCCAGCAGCCAAGGATGGAGTGGAAACACCATATATTTT. Protein: CASSQGWSGNTIYF.

This clone is a singleton in its sample. This chain joins TRBV6-6 and TRBJ1-6; TRBD1 might be the D (6 bases). The V end lost 7 bases, the J end lost 9 bases, and 19 bases lay between the germline ends. This CDR3 is 15 amino acids long. Germline-derived CDR1 and CDR2 are MNHNY and SVGAGI (reference sequence). CDR3 in amino acids: CASTVETGTLSPLHF. In DNA, the CDR3 is TGTGCCAGCACCGTGGAGACAGGAACGCTTTCACCCCTCCACTTT.

The V and J genes are TRBV9 and TRBJ2-3; 9 bases map to TRBD2. V was clipped by 4 bases and J by 6 bases; unmatched bases: 15. This CDR3 has 17 amino acids. Germline V gene data show CDR1 as SGDLS and CDR2 as YYNGEE. CDR3 coding DNA: TGTGCCAGCAGCCGAACCCCTAGCGGGGCAGCCGAGGATACGCAGTATTTT. This sequence encodes CASSRTPSGAAEDTQYF.

This clone has just a few counts. The chain uses TRBV28 and TRBJ1-5, with 9 bases that match TRBD1. The CDR3 runs 15 residues. Losses at the gene ends were 2 bases for V and 7 bases for J; bases not matched to a gene: 6. Per the germline V gene, CDR1 is MDHEN and CDR2 is SYDVKM. DNA of the CDR3: TGTGCCAGCAGTTTAGGGACAGGGCCCACCCAGCCCCAGCATTTT. Translated: CASSLGTGPTQPQHF.

CDR3 residues: CASSHRDRGRLMRETQYF. In DNA, the CDR3 is TGTGCCAGCAGCCACCGGGACAGGGGGCGTTTAATGCGAGAGACCCAGTACTTC. The chain couples TRBV7-2 to TRBJ2-5, with 12 nucleotides matching TRBD1. The CDR3 is made up of 18 amino acids. After removal of 5 bases from V and 4 bases from J, the junction contained 14 bases not matched to a gene. Germline CDR1 is SGHTA and CDR2 is FQGNSA.

A remark on this clone: The junction and the germline gene differ at one end; a read error may be behind it. V is TRBV6-2 or TRBV6-3 and J is TRBJ1-4; a possible D gene is TRBD1 (5 bases). CDR1 is MNHEY, CDR2 SVGEGT, per germline. The CDR3 runs to 12 residues. In nucleotides, the CDR3 is TGTGCCAGCAGTACGAGCTCGGACAAGTCCGTCTTT. Protein: CASSTSSDKSVF.

The V call is TRBV6-6, the J call TRBJ2-5; the D is unclear. Germline V gene sequence: CDR1 MNHNY, CDR2 SVGAGI (reference sequence). The CDR3 length is 12 residues. V gave up 2 bases and J gave up 5 bases, with 6 bases separating them. The CDR3 region is CASSYTLETQYF. The CDR3 coding sequence is TGTGCCAGCAGTTACACTCTCGAGACCCAGTACTTC.

The V and J genes are TRBV4-1 and TRBJ1-6, with D unclear. CDR1 is MGHRA, CDR2 YSYEKL, per germline. The CDR3 length is 16 residues. The V end lost 3 bases, the J end lost 0 bases, and 9 bases lay between the germline ends. The CDR3 nucleotides are TGCGCCAGCAGCCAGTCACCGAGCTCCTATAATTCACCCCTCCACTTT. Its translation is CASSQSPSSYNSPLHF.

This sequence joins TRBV4-3 and TRBJ1-4, with D unclear. CDR1 and CDR2 (germline): LGHNA, YSLEER. The CDR3 loop spans 15 amino acids. The V end lost 0 bases, the J end lost 7 bases, and 12 bases lay between the germline ends. CDR3 amino acids: CASSQDEGWTEKLFF. The DNA for the CDR3 is TGCGCCAGCAGCCAAGATGAGGGATGGACTGAAAAACTGTTTTTT.

This clone has just a few counts. The gene calls are TRBV7-6 and TRBJ2-2; the D call may be TRBD1 or TRBD2 (6 bases each). CDR1 SGHVS and CDR2 FNYEAQ come from the germline V gene. CDR3 size: 16 residues. Trimming took 3 bases from V and 2 from J, leaving 13 bases between them. CDR3 sequence reads: CASSFSEGGNTGELFF. Here the CDR3 DNA reads TGTGCCAGCAGCTTCTCCGAGGGGGGTAACACCGGGGAGCTGTTTTTT.

This sequence joins TRBV29-1 and TRBJ2-7, with 10 bases that match TRBD1. CDR3 size: 12 residues. CDR1 is SQVTM and CDR2 is ANQGSEA in the germline V gene. J was trimmed by 7 bases and V by 7 bases; bases with no gene match: 7. The CDR3 DNA reads TGCAGCGGACAGGGGGCAATAGGGGAGCAGTACTTC. Its protein product is CSGQGAIGEQYF.

The chain joins TRBV6-2 or TRBV6-3 to TRBJ2-1; tentative D call: TRBD2 (6 bases). The germline V gene has CDR1 MNHEY and CDR2 SVGEGT. V lost 2 bases and J 5 bases, leaving 10 bases between the germline ends. CDR3 length: 14 amino acids. CDR3 sequence reads: CASSYRREHNEQFF. The CDR3 coding sequence is TGTGCCAGCAGTTACCGGAGGGAACACAATGAGCAGTTCTTC.

This chain joins TRBV27 and TRBJ2-1; D assignment may be TRBD1 or TRBD2 (6 bases each). The CDR3 is 15 residues long. The germline CDR1 and CDR2 sequences are MNHEY and SMNVEV (reference sequence). V was clipped by 3 bases and J by 4 bases, with 13 bases between them. The CDR3 sequence is CASSFSGAGYNEQFF. CDR3 DNA sequence: TGTGCCAGCAGTTTTTCGGGGGCCGGGTACAATGAGCAGTTCTTC.

The chain joins TRBV4-1 to TRBJ2-7; 8 bases line up with TRBD1. CDR1 and CDR2 from the germline V gene are MGHRA and YSYEKL. The V gene end was trimmed by 5 bases and the J gene end by 1 base; junction bases not matched to a gene: 7. CDR3 length: 15 residues. This CDR3 reads CASSNTGGLSYEQYF. In DNA, the CDR3 is TGCGCCAGCAGCAACACAGGGGGGCTGTCCTACGAGCAGTACTTC.

J is TRBJ1-3 and V is TRBV7-2, with D possibly matching TRBD1 (5 bases). The ends were cut back, 3 bases at V and 0 bases at J, with 9 bases in the middle. The CDR3 spans 15 residues. Germline assignment: CDR1 SGHTA and CDR2 FQGNSA. CDR3 coding DNA: TGTGCCAGCAGCTTGGGGCCGAGCTCTGGAAACACCATATATTTT. As protein: CASSLGPSSGNTIYF.

The rearrangement links TRBV5-4 to TRBJ2-2; possible D gene TRBD1, 5 bases. The CDR3 spans 14 residues. Germline V lookup: CDR1 SGHNT, CDR2 YYREEE (reference sequence). Trimming took off 0 bases at V and 8 bases at J, with 11 bases between the two ends. The CDR3 region is CASSLGTTPGELFF. CDR3 DNA sequence: TGTGCCAGCAGCTTGGGGACAACTCCGGGGGAGCTGTTTTTT. Filled out from reference TRBV5-4 and TRBJ2-2, the complete variable domain reads ETGVTQSPTHLIKTRGQQVTLRCSSQSGHNTVSWYQQALGQGPQFIFQYYREEENGRGNFPPRFSGLQFPNYSSELNVNALELDDSALYLCASSLGTTPGELFFGEGSRLTVL.

The chain uses TRBV2 and TRBJ2-5, with D perhaps assigned TRBD1 or TRBD2 (5 bases each). CDR1 and CDR2 (germline): SNHLY, FYNNEI. Trimming left V 9 bases short and J 5 bases short, with 19 bases between. The CDR3 extends over 14 amino acids. The CDR3 loop reads CARGRLQGGETQYF. The CDR3 DNA is TGTGCCAGGGGGCGGCTCCAGGGCGGGGAGACCCAGTACTTC.

This clone was picked up a small number of times. The rearrangement uses TRBV5-1 and TRBJ2-7; D is undetermined. Between the trimmed V and J ends, which lost 3 bases and 5 bases, there was a span of 15 bases. The germline V gene has CDR1 SGHRS and CDR2 YFSETQ. This CDR3 has 14 residues. The CDR3 coding sequence is TGCGCCAGCAGCTATACAGCCGAGAAAAACGAGCAGTACTTC. It yields the protein CASSYTAEKNEQYF.

The V gene is TRBV13, the J gene TRBJ2-1; TRBD2 might be the D (6 bases). Between the trimmed V and J ends, which lost 9 bases and 6 bases, there was a span of 18 bases. Per germline, CDR1 PRHDT and CDR2 FYEKMQ (reference sequence). The CDR3 is made up of 14 amino acids. CDR3 amino acids: CASTLHGGINEQFF. As DNA, the CDR3 is TGTGCCAGTACCCTTCACGGGGGTATCAATGAGCAGTTCTTC.

This clone has just a few counts. The V and J genes are TRBV7-2 and TRBJ2-7; the D call may be TRBD1 or TRBD2 (5 bases each). This CDR3 has 14 amino acids. Germline assignment: CDR1 SGHTA and CDR2 FQGNSA. Between the trimmed V and J ends, which lost 5 bases and 2 bases, there was a span of 13 bases. The CDR3 protein is CASSPVGRTYEQYF. Here the CDR3 DNA reads TGTGCCAGCAGCCCAGTGGGACGAACCTACGAGCAGTACTTC.

The J gene is TRBJ2-1, the V gene TRBV7-3; 11 nucleotides align to TRBD2. The CDR3 is made up of 17 amino acids. Trimming removed 1 base from V and 1 base from J; junction bases left unmatched: 3. CDR1 and CDR2 from the germline V gene are SGHTA and FQGTGA. CDR3 sequence (DNA): TGTGCCAGCAGCTTAAGGCTAGCGGGAGGTTCCTACAATGAGCAGTTCTTC. Encoded protein: CASSLRLAGGSYNEQFF.

The chain joins TRBV6-4 to TRBJ1-6; D may be TRBD1 (6 bases). Germline V lookup: CDR1 MRHNA, CDR2 SNTAGT. The CDR3 is 13 amino acids. V was clipped by 9 bases and J by 10 bases, with 16 bases between them. The CDR3 spells CASGGELGSPLHF. The CDR3 DNA reads as TGTGCCAGTGGGGGCGAGTTAGGATCACCCCTCCACTTT.

V is TRBV7-6 and J is TRBJ2-7, with 9 bases identical to TRBD2. V was clipped by 5 bases and J by 3 bases; unmatched bases: 8. This CDR3 is 15 amino acids long. Germline V gene lookup returns CDR1 SGHVS and CDR2 FNYEAQ. CDR3 amino acids: CASSQAGLAHYEQYF. Here the CDR3 DNA reads TGTGCCAGCAGCCAAGCGGGACTAGCACACTACGAGCAGTACTTC.

This clone is a singleton in its sample. The chain is built from TRBV6-1 and TRBJ1-1; 8 bases are a match to TRBD1. The germline gives CDR1 MNHNS, CDR2 SASEGT. The CDR3 covers 16 residues. Germline trimming cut 3 bases from V and 4 bases from J; bases unmatched to any gene: 10. In nucleotides, the CDR3 is TGTGCCAGCAGTGATCCCCTCTCAGGGGGCGTCACTGAAGCTTTCTTT. Translating gives CASSDPLSGGVTEAFF.

This rearrangement joins TRBV6-2 or TRBV6-3 to TRBJ2-1; no clear D gene. Trimming cost V 4 bases and J 0 bases, with 22 bases left between them. CDR1 MNHEY and CDR2 SVGEGT come from the germline V gene. CDR3 length equals 19 residues. CDR3 region: CASSSRQGRSLGSYNEQFF. The CDR3 DNA is TGTGCCAGCAGTTCTCGACAAGGGCGCTCCCTTGGCTCCTACAATGAGCAGTTCTTC.

V gene TRBV5-1 combines with J gene TRBJ2-1, with D tentatively TRBD1 (5 bases). The V end was cut by 0 bases, the J end by 4 bases, with 8 bases between. This CDR3 contains 14 residues. Germline CDR1 is SGHRS and CDR2 is YFSETQ. CDR3 nucleotides: TGCGCCAGCAGCTTGGTTTCAGGGTACAATGAGCAGTTCTTC. As protein: CASSLVSGYNEQFF.

This chain connects TRBV5-1 to TRBJ2-7; 12 nucleotides line up with TRBD2. The J segment lost 0 bases and the V segment lost 7 bases, leaving 5 bases of the junction unmatched. CDR1 SGHRS and CDR2 YFSETQ come from the germline V gene. The CDR3 runs 15 residues. The CDR3 DNA is TGCGCCAGCGCCCGGACTAGCGGGGTCTCCTACGAGCAGTACTTC. This translates into CASARTSGVSYEQYF.